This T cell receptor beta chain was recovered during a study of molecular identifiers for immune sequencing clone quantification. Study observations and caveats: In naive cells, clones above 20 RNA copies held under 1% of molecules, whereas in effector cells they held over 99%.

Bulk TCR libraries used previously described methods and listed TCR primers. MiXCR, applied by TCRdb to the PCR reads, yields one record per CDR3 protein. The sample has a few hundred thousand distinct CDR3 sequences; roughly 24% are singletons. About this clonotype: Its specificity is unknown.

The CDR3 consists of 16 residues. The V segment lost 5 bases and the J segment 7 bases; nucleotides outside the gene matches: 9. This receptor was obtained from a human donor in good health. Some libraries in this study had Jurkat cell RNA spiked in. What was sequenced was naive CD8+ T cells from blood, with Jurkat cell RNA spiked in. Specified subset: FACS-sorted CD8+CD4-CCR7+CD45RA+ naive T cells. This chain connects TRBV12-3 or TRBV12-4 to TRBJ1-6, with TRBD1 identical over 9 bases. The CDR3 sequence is CASSPHGQGPNSPLHF. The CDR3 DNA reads TGTGCCAGCAGTCCCCATGGACAGGGGCCAAATTCACCCCTCCACTTT.